Listed here are 26 T cell receptor beta chains from one sample, sequenced in a study of blood T cell repertoires in COVID-19. Profiling relied on immunoSEQ multiplex PCR, and the TCRdb table lists in-frame clones only, not all of them. Here the sample spans roughly 410,000 clones, over 75% being singletons. What was sequenced was peripheral blood. The receptors were gathered from a woman aged 60-70 years with COVID-19, enrolled during active disease.

V gene TRBV11-2 combines with J gene TRBJ1-3, with D tentatively TRBD1 (5 bases). Germline V gives CDR1 SGHAT, CDR2 FQNNGV. V lost 2 bases, J lost 8 bases, and 7 bases lay in between. The CDR3 is 12 residues long. The CDR3 loop reads CASSLQGYTIYF. CDR3 nucleotide sequence: TGTGCCAGCAGCTTACAGGGATACACCATATATTTT.

The chain employs TRBV18 and TRBJ2-7; perhaps TRBD1 as D (5 bases). Germline CDR1 is KGHSH and CDR2 is LQKENI. Trimming took off 6 bases at V and 0 bases at J, with 15 bases between the two ends. The CDR3 runs 15 residues. The DNA of the CDR3 is TGTGCCAGCTCTCCCCAGGGTTGGGACTCCTACGAGCAGTACTTC. This gives the protein CASSPQGWDSYEQYF.

This clone was found a few times. The rearrangement links TRBV5-4 to TRBJ2-7; possible D gene TRBD1, 7 bases. CDR3 length: 15 residues. Germline V gene data show CDR1 as SGHNT and CDR2 as YYREEE (reference sequence). The germline V and J ends were trimmed by 0 bases and 2 bases, with 12 bases remaining between them. CDR3: CASSLGGRGAYEQYF. The CDR3 DNA reads TGTGCCAGCAGCTTGGGGGGCAGGGGGGCCTACGAGCAGTACTTC.

This chain connects TRBV6-5 to TRBJ1-3, with 9 bases lining up with TRBD1. This CDR3 is built from 16 residues. Germline lookup yields CDR1 MNHEY and CDR2 SVGAGI. The trim removed 1 base at V and 5 bases at J, leaving 6 bases unmatched. In DNA form, the CDR3 reads TGTGCCAGCAGTTACTATGCACAGGGGGCGCGAAACACCATATATTTT. Encoded protein: CASSYYAQGARNTIYF.

This chain connects TRBV25-1 to TRBJ2-1; 8 bases match TRBD1. CDR1 and CDR2 (germline): MGHDK, SYGVNS. This CDR3 has 12 residues. V trimming: 7 bases; J trimming: 9 bases; junction bases outside the gene matches: 5. The CDR3 spells CASTQGAREQFF. In nucleotides, the CDR3 is TGTGCCAGCACTCAGGGGGCCCGTGAGCAGTTCTTC. The variable domain in full, completed from reference TRBV25-1 and TRBJ2-1, reads EADIYQTPRYLVIGTGKKITLECSQTMGHDKMYWYQQDPGMELHLIHYSYGVNSTEKGDLSSESTVSRIRTEHFPLTLESARPSHTSQYLCASTQGAREQFFGPGTRLTVL.

The V gene is TRBV14, the J gene TRBJ1-2; D gene uncertain. V was clipped by 0 bases and J by 5 bases, with 13 bases between them. The CDR3 is 15 amino acids. Germline V gene sequence: CDR1 SGHDN, CDR2 FVKESK. DNA for the CDR3: TGTGCCAGCAGCCAAGATAGGAGACCGATTTATGGCTACACCTTC. This sequence encodes CASSQDRRPIYGYTF. Together with reference TRBV14 and TRBJ1-2, the CDR3 gives the full variable domain: EAGVTQFPSHSVIEKGQTVTLRCDPISGHDNLYWYRRVMGKEIKFLLHFVKESKQDESGMPNNRFLAERTGGTYSTLKVQPAELEDSGVYFCASSQDRRPIYGYTFGSGTRLTVV.

The chain has TRBV19 and TRBJ1-6, with D unresolved. From germline, CDR1 is LNHDA and CDR2 SQIVND (reference sequence). The V gene lost 5 bases and the J gene lost 9 bases, with 17 bases spanning the gap. The CDR3 extends over 15 amino acids. DNA of the CDR3: TGTGCCAGTAGTTCCTACAGCCTCCTCCCTTCACCCCTCCACTTT. Its translation is CASSSYSLLPSPLHF.

This chain's CDR3 is CASRQGPNYGYTF. In DNA form, the CDR3 reads TGTGCCAGCAGACAGGGTCCAAACTATGGCTACACCTTC. This chain uses TRBV30 with TRBJ1-2, with TRBD1 matching over 7 bases. The CDR3 loop spans 13 amino acids. V lost 8 bases, J lost 2 bases, and 8 bases stayed unmatched. CDR1 GTSNPN and CDR2 SVGIG come from the germline V gene (reference sequence).

The chain is built from TRBV7-8 and TRBJ1-5, with D uncertain. V was shortened by 2 bases and J by 2 bases, with 10 bases between the two germline ends. The germline V gene has CDR1 SGHVS and CDR2 FQNEAQ. The CDR3 is 15 residues long. This CDR3 reads CASSLRGIGNQPQHF. The DNA for the CDR3 is TGTGCCAGCAGCTTACGAGGGATTGGCAATCAGCCCCAGCATTTT. Complete variable domain (other parts from reference TRBV7-8 and TRBJ1-5): GAGVSQSPRYKVAKRGQDVALRCDPISGHVSLFWYQQALGQGPEFLTYFQNEAQLDKSGLPSDRFFAERPEGSVSTLKIQRTQQEDSAVYLCASSLRGIGNQPQHFGDGTRLSIL.

The chain employs TRBV13 and TRBJ2-5; D possibly corresponds to TRBD2 (5 bases). Germline loops: CDR1 PRHDT, CDR2 FYEKMQ (reference sequence). The V and J ends lost 2 bases and 5 bases respectively, with 15 bases between them. There are 15 residues in the CDR3. CDR3 DNA: TGTGCCAGCAGCTTAAGTAACGAGGGTGGGGAGACCCAGTACTTC. It specifies CASSLSNEGGETQYF.

The chain carries TRBV7-2 and TRBJ1-2, with a tentative D call TRBD1 (5 bases). This CDR3 is built from 15 residues. Germline CDR1 SGHTA, CDR2 FQGNSA. V lost 2 bases and J lost 4, with 14 bases in between. Here the CDR3 reads CASSLSGREGYGYTF. The CDR3 DNA is TGTGCCAGCAGCTTATCAGGCAGGGAGGGCTATGGCTACACCTTC.

V and J are TRBV3-1 (or the pseudogene TRBV3-2) and TRBJ1-2, with D possibly matching TRBD1 (6 bases). This CDR3 has 14 residues. V was trimmed by 2 bases and J by 3 bases, leaving 10 bases between them. Germline values: CDR1 LGHDT, CDR2 YNNKEL (reference sequence). CDR3 in amino acids: CASSQYGQYYGYTF. In DNA form, the CDR3 reads TGTGCCAGCAGCCAATACGGACAGTACTATGGCTACACCTTC.

The chain links TRBV19 to TRBJ1-5; TRBD1 matches at 7 bases. J was trimmed by 0 bases and V by 6 bases; bases with no gene match: 8. Germline values: CDR1 LNHDA, CDR2 SQIVND (reference sequence). This CDR3 is built from 16 residues. Here the CDR3 reads CASSLTGVHSNQPQHF. In nucleotides, the CDR3 is TGTGCCAGTAGCCTAACAGGGGTACATAGCAATCAGCCCCAGCATTTT.

This clone was counted many times. This chain joins TRBV12-3 or TRBV12-4 and TRBJ1-1; possibly TRBD1 for D (5 bases). Trimming left V 3 bases short and J 10 bases short, with 9 bases between. There are 11 residues in the CDR3. The CDR3 reads CASSFGGRAFF. CDR3 DNA: TGTGCCAGCAGTTTCGGGGGGAGAGCTTTCTTT.

Points on this clone: The sample carries other DNA sequences with the same CDR3. J is TRBJ1-1 and V is TRBV6-5; possible D gene TRBD1, 6 bases. The ends were cut back, 6 bases at V and 0 bases at J, with 11 bases in the middle. The CDR3 has 14 amino acids. CDR1 is MNHEY, CDR2 SVGAGI, per germline. DNA for the CDR3: TGTGCCAGCAGGGACAGATCGATGAACACTGAAGCTTTCTTT. The encoded protein is CASRDRSMNTEAFF.

J is TRBJ1-5 and V is TRBV2; maybe TRBD1 (6 bases). Germline CDR1 SNHLY, CDR2 FYNNEI. Between the trimmed V and J ends, which lost 1 base and 11 bases, there was a span of 21 bases. CDR3 length: 16 amino acids. CDR3 in DNA: TGTGCCAGCAGTGAAGGAGAGGGGGTGGGCCAAGCGGCCCAGCATTTT. It specifies CASSEGEGVGQAAQHF.

This chain uses TRBV11-3 with TRBJ2-5; no clear D. Germline CDR1 reads SGHNT; CDR2 reads YENEEA. Trimming stripped 3 bases from V and 3 bases from J, with 8 bases between. The CDR3 length is 13 residues. CDR3 protein: CASSFGLKETQYF. The DNA for the CDR3 is TGTGCCAGCAGCTTTGGTCTAAAAGAGACCCAGTACTTC.

V usage is TRBV3-1 (or the pseudogene TRBV3-2) and J usage is TRBJ2-7; 7 bases line up with TRBD1. Losses at the gene ends were 3 bases for V and 1 base for J; bases not matched to a gene: 9. CDR1 and CDR2 (germline): LGHDT, YNNKEL (reference sequence). This CDR3 is built from 16 residues. CDR3 loop: CASSHPRGQPSYEQYF. Written as DNA, the CDR3 is TGTGCCAGCAGCCACCCGAGGGGGCAGCCGTCCTACGAGCAGTACTTC.

The chain links TRBV25-1 to TRBJ1-5, with 7 bases identical to TRBD1. CDR3 length: 15 residues. The V and J ends lost 8 bases and 3 bases, in that order; junction bases with no gene match: 10. Looked up from germline, CDR1 is MGHDK and CDR2 is SYGVNS. The CDR3 DNA follows: TGTGCCAGCGGTGGAAGCGGACAGGTCAATCAGCCCCAGCATTTT. Residues: CASGGSGQVNQPQHF.

This chain joins TRBV30 and TRBJ1-5; TRBD1 is a possible D gene (5 bases). Germline V gene sequence: CDR1 GTSNPN, CDR2 SVGIG (reference sequence). V was pared by 2 bases and J by 2 bases, with 13 bases between. This CDR3 comprises 15 residues. Written as DNA, the CDR3 is TGTGCCTGGAGTCAGGGTTTTAACGGCAATCAGCCCCAGCATTTT. Translated: CAWSQGFNGNQPQHF.

The J gene is TRBJ1-1, the V gene TRBV29-1; D is uncertain. This CDR3 comprises 13 residues. V was pared by 5 bases and J by 4 bases, with 14 bases between. Germline V lookup: CDR1 SQVTM, CDR2 ANQGSEA. The CDR3 DNA is TGCAGCGTTCCGTCTCTAACGAGCACTGAAGCTTTCTTT. Amino acids: CSVPSLTSTEAFF. The full variable domain, rest sourced from reference TRBV29-1 and TRBJ1-1, is SAVISQKPSRDICQRGTSLTIQCQVDSQVTMMFWYRQQPGQSLTLIATANQGSEATYESGFVIDKFPISRPNLTFSTLTVSNMSPEDSSIYLCSVPSLTSTEAFFGQGTRLTVV.

The CDR3 region has the DNA TGCGCCAGCAGCCCGGCGACAGGAGGAAACACCATATATTTT. Its protein product is CASSPATGGNTIYF. The chain couples TRBV5-1 to TRBJ1-3; the D gene is possibly TRBD1 (6 bases). Germline CDR1 SGHRS, CDR2 YFSETQ. Trimming shortened V by 4 bases and J by 4 bases, and 12 bases separated the two germline ends. The CDR3 length is 14 residues.

The chain couples TRBV6-6 to TRBJ2-2; tentative D call: TRBD2 (6 bases). Germline-derived CDR1 and CDR2 are MNHNY and SVGAGI (reference sequence). V was trimmed by 2 bases and J by 1 base, leaving 11 bases between them. There are 16 residues in the CDR3. CDR3 DNA sequence: TGTGCCAGCAGTTACCCCTGGCGGGGGAACACCGGGGAGCTGTTTTTT. This codes for CASSYPWRGNTGELFF.

The chain joins TRBV4-1 to TRBJ2-2; 9 bases fit TRBD1. The ends lost 0 bases at V and 2 bases at J; junction bases unmatched: 7. The germline CDR1 and CDR2 sequences are MGHRA and YSYEKL. This CDR3 is 18 amino acids long. CDR3 amino acids: CASSQDAGTGFNTGELFF. CDR3 bases: TGCGCCAGCAGCCAAGACGCCGGGACAGGGTTTAACACCGGGGAGCTGTTTTTT.

This chain connects TRBV9 to TRBJ2-2; TRBD2 aligns across 7 bases. J gave up 2 bases and V 3 bases, and 4 bases lay outside the gene matches. The CDR3 length is 15 residues. Germline CDR1 is SGDLS and CDR2 is YYNGEE. CDR3 residues: CASSEGGVNTGELFF. The CDR3 bases are TGTGCCAGCAGCGAGGGAGGGGTAAACACCGGGGAGCTGTTTTTT.

This clone has just one count. The V and J genes are TRBV5-1 and TRBJ1-2, with 8 bases matching TRBD1. Germline V gene sequence: CDR1 SGHRS, CDR2 YFSETQ. The CDR3 is 13 amino acids. V lost 3 bases, J lost 8 bases, and 6 bases stayed unmatched. The CDR3 is CASSSGQGSGYTF. Here the CDR3 DNA reads TGCGCCAGCAGCTCTGGACAGGGTTCGGGCTACACCTTC.